This T cell receptor (beta chain) was recorded in a study of shared clonotypes between healthy human individuals. On the study more broadly: For every donor, three CD4 naive, three CD4 memory, two CD8 naive and one CD8 memory plates were used.

Sequenced by immunoSEQ multiplex PCR; TCRdb stores in-frame clones only, minus some. The table shows over 2,000,000 clones, with approximately 92% occurring only once. Germline values: CDR1 MNHEY, CDR2 SMNVEV (reference sequence). The CDR3 consists of 14 residues. Germline trimming cut 7 bases from V and 5 bases from J; bases unmatched to any gene: 9. Terminally differentiated effector memory CD45RA+ cells were left out of the naive CD8 fraction, which was CD45RO-negative and positively selected for CCR7. The source of this sequence is a man aged 18 to 29 in good health. Some clones in this sample may be carry-over from other donors' samples. Material: naive CD8+ T cells from PBMCs. The chain is built from TRBV27 and TRBJ1-1, with TRBD1 matching over 8 bases. The CDR3 spells CASTATGARTEAFF. In DNA, the CDR3 is TGTGCCAGCACCGCGACAGGGGCCAGGACTGAAGCTTTCTTT.